This TCR beta chain was identified during a study of blood T cell repertoires in COVID-19. The overall study: In each case, the material was cDNA or gDNA derived from T cells, B-cell-depleted T cells, or PBMCs.

Only in-frame clones appear in the TCRdb table, and some are missing; sequencing was by immunoSEQ multiplex PCR. The sample consists of about 430,000 clones, over 75% of them appearing once. Those who participated ranged in age from roughly 18 to 89 years and resided in 20 to 30 US areas. Grouping used clinical history reported by participants in a survey and questionnaire. Per germline, CDR1 SNHLY and CDR2 FYNNEI. Trimming pared 6 bases from V and 0 bases from J, leaving 8 bases between. This CDR3 is built from 14 residues. The chain carries TRBV2 and TRBJ2-2; D remains ambiguous. The source of this sequence is a young man who had recovered from COVID-19. Material for sequencing was PBMCs or T cells enriched from blood (not recorded which). The CDR3 region has the DNA TGTGCCAGCAGAACAGAAGCGAACACCGGGGAGCTGTTTTTT. Translating it yields CASRTEANTGELFF.